The clone carrying this TCR delta chain was seen a few times. This sample stems from a study of gamma-delta chains in newborns, infants, children. Across the study: Innate gammadelta T cells reportedly expand polyclonally right after birth, driven by microbial exposure, per the title.

TCRdb called clones from the reads again using CATT. The sample shows 15,000 or so delta-chain clones, 7.3% of them seen only once. J gave up 0 bases and V 5 bases, and 7 bases lay outside the gene matches. This CDR3 is built from 19 residues. Per the germline V gene, CDR1 is GEAIGNYY and CDR2 is EKD. This clonotype was obtained from a child who was a newborn, infant or young child, either healthy, febrile or measles-vaccinated (not recorded which). V usage is TRDV2 and J usage is TRDJ3; 12 nucleotides align to TRDD3. The source material was blood. The CDR3 is CACVLLGDTFSWDTRQMFF. The DNA of the CDR3 is TGTGCCTGTGTCCTACTGGGGGATACCTTCTCCTGGGACACCCGACAGATGTTTTTC.